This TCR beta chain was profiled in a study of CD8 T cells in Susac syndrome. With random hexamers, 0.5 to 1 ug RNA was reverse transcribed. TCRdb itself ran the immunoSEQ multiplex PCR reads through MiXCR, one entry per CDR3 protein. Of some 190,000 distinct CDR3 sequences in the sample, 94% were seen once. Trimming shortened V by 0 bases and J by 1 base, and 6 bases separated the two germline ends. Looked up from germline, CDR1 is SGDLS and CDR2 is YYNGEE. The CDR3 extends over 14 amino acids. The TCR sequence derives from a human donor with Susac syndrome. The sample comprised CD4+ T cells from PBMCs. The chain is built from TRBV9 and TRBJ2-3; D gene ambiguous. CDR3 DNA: TGTGCCAGCAGCGTAGGCCCGGGCACAGATACGCAGTATTTT. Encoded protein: CASSVGPGTDTQYF. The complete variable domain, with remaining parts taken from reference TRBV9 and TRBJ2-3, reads DSGVTQTPKHLITATGQRVTLRCSPRSGDLSVYWYQQSLDQGLQFLIQYYNGEERAKGNILERFSAQQFPDLHSELNLSSLELGDSALYFCASSVGPGTDTQYFGPGTRLTVL.